This TCR beta chain was captured in a study of blood T cell repertoires in COVID-19. Method: immunoSEQ multiplex PCR; TCRdb's copy keeps in-frame clones and lacks some. The sample records 70,000 to 95,000 clones, about 91% being singletons. V was clipped by 4 bases and J by 0 bases; unmatched bases: 0. Germline values: CDR1 SGHAT, CDR2 FQDESV (reference sequence). The CDR3 runs 13 residues. Sequenced material: peripheral blood. The chain carries TRBV11-1 and TRBJ2-7; TRBD1 matches 7 bases. The sequence was collected from a woman between 70 and 85 years old with acute or convalescent COVID-19. Here the CDR3 reads CASSWDSSYEQYF. The CDR3 coding sequence is TGTGCCAGCAGCTGGGACAGCTCCTACGAGCAGTACTTC.